The 30 T cell receptor beta chains given below trace back to one sample, sequenced in a study of technical replicates of blood from a few donors (dated by TCRdb to the late 2010s). Libraries were constructed by the immunoSEQ multiplex PCR assay. Imported from immuneACCESS, the table was reduced by TCRdb to in-frame sequences with V and J called. These copies leave out some clones; in studies compared against another copy, an unresolved V gene accounts for under half, and the cause of the remainder is not known. This sample holds 55,000 to 85,000 clones; under 98% were observed only once. Of the sample, about 0.26% is held by the ten largest clones. The specimen sequenced was T cells isolated from PBMCs. The source is a human donor in good health.

This chain uses TRBV29-1 with TRBJ2-1; the D gene is possibly TRBD2 (7 bases). Looked up from germline, CDR1 is SQVTM and CDR2 is ANQGSEA. This CDR3 spans 14 amino acids. With 4 bases removed from V and 7 bases from J, the gap between germline ends came to 17 bases. The CDR3 is CSVGRGGGGNEQFF. Here the CDR3 DNA reads TGCAGCGTTGGGCGTGGGGGAGGGGGAAATGAGCAGTTCTTC.

The rearrangement joins TRBV4-3 to TRBJ2-1, with 7 bases aligning to TRBD2. The CDR3 runs 16 residues. The germline gives CDR1 LGHNA, CDR2 YSLEER. Trimming at V came to 1 base and at J to 6 bases, leaving 9 bases not matched to a gene. In nucleotides, the CDR3 is TGCGCCAGCAGCCAAGGGGGAGGGAGTGGGATCAATGAGCAGTTCTTC. Protein product: CASSQGGGSGINEQFF.

The chain links TRBV18 to TRBJ2-7, with 7 bases aligning to TRBD1. The CDR3 consists of 16 residues. Germline-derived CDR1 and CDR2 are KGHSH and LQKENI. The J segment lost 1 base and the V segment lost 4 bases, leaving 10 bases of the junction unmatched. The CDR3 loop reads CASSLTWAGGSYEQYF. As DNA, the CDR3 is TGTGCCAGCTCACTAACCTGGGCAGGGGGATCCTACGAGCAGTACTTC.

J is TRBJ2-3 and V is TRBV7-2; the D is unclear. Trimming pared 3 bases from V and 1 base from J, leaving 5 bases between. The CDR3 covers 13 residues. Germline lookup yields CDR1 SGHTA and CDR2 FQGNSA. The CDR3 nucleotides read TGTGCCAGCAGCTTCTCCGGCACAGATACGCAGTATTTT. Translation gives CASSFSGTDTQYF.

Comments on this clone: Mismatch with germline at one junction end may stem from a read error. V and J are TRBV7-7 and TRBJ2-5; no firm D call. Germline V gives CDR1 SSHAT, CDR2 FNYEAQ (reference sequence). This CDR3 contains 14 residues. The CDR3 DNA reads TGTGCTAGCAGCTTAGGTCCCATCCAAGAGACCCAGTACTTC. Amino acid sequence: CASSLGPIQETQYF.

This chain connects TRBV6-5 to TRBJ2-1; 10 bases line up with TRBD1. V was clipped by 4 bases and J by 6 bases; unmatched bases: 3. Germline values: CDR1 MNHEY, CDR2 SVGAGI. The CDR3 is 14 residues long. The CDR3 is CASSLDRGTNEQFF. The CDR3 DNA reads as TGTGCCAGCAGTTTGGACAGGGGGACCAATGAGCAGTTCTTC.

Here the CDR3 reads CASSEAGSYNEQFF. As DNA, the CDR3 is TGTGCCAGCAGTGAAGCGGGGAGTTACAATGAGCAGTTCTTC. This sequence joins TRBV2 and TRBJ2-1; possibly TRBD2 for D (5 bases). The CDR3 consists of 14 residues. From germline, CDR1 is SNHLY and CDR2 FYNNEI. V lost 0 bases and J 4 bases, leaving 7 bases between the germline ends.

The chain employs TRBV7-9 and TRBJ1-1, with 7 nucleotides matching TRBD1. V dropped 1 base and J dropped 5; count of bases not matched to a gene: 7. This CDR3 spans 15 amino acids. Germline V lookup: CDR1 SEHNR, CDR2 FQNEAQ (reference sequence). This CDR3 is CASSLDWTGETEAFF. The DNA for the CDR3 is TGTGCCAGCAGCTTAGATTGGACAGGAGAGACTGAAGCTTTCTTT.

In this sample, this clone turned up once. The chain recombines TRBV20-1 with TRBJ2-7; a weak D match, TRBD1 (5 bases). Germline V lookup: CDR1 DFQATT, CDR2 SNEGSKA (reference sequence). The CDR3 loop spans 11 amino acids. Trimming pared 6 bases from V and 5 bases from J, leaving 11 bases between. In nucleotides, the CDR3 is TGCAGTGCCCTTAGGGGTGACGAGCAGTACTTC. It yields the protein CSALRGDEQYF.

This chain joins TRBV19 and TRBJ2-6, with a possible D match to TRBD1 (5 bases). The germline CDR1 and CDR2 sequences are LNHDA and SQIVND (reference sequence). Trimming stripped 10 bases from V and 1 base from J, with 14 bases between. The CDR3 consists of 15 residues. CDR3 in DNA: TGTGCCACCACAGGTATCGGGTCTGGGGCCAACGTCCTGACTTTC. This translates into CATTGIGSGANVLTF.

CDR3 nucleotides: TGTGCCAGCAGCAGTGGGGGACAGTCCGGCTCTGGAAACACCATATATTTT. Translation: CASSSGGQSGSGNTIYF. This chain connects TRBV4-2 to TRBJ1-3; 7 bases align to TRBD1. The CDR3 sequence is 17 residues long. Looked up from germline, CDR1 is LGHNA and CDR2 is YNFKEQ. With V trimmed by 5 bases and J by 0 bases, 10 bases remained unmatched.

The chain couples TRBV10-3 to TRBJ2-1; the D gene is possibly TRBD2 (5 bases). Germline V gene sequence: CDR1 ENHRY, CDR2 SYGVKD. The CDR3 consists of 15 residues. Trimming took off 11 bases at V and 9 bases at J, with 26 bases between the two ends. CDR3 protein: CAAQSGIALVGEQFF. The CDR3 coding sequence is TGTGCCGCCCAATCTGGGATAGCGTTGGTTGGTGAGCAGTTCTTC.

The chain carries TRBV7-6 and TRBJ2-3; weak D call: TRBD2 (5 bases). CDR3 size: 12 residues. Germline values: CDR1 SGHVS, CDR2 FNYEAQ. Trimming took 5 bases from V and 7 from J, leaving 10 bases between them. The CDR3 coding sequence is TGTGCCAGCAGCCCAGGAGGTAATACGCAGTATTTT. Protein: CASSPGGNTQYF.

This sequence joins TRBV13 and TRBJ1-2; the D gene is possibly TRBD1 (6 bases). CDR3 length equals 15 residues. Germline loops: CDR1 PRHDT, CDR2 FYEKMQ (reference sequence). V shed 3 bases and J shed 6 bases, with 17 bases lying between them. DNA of the CDR3: TGTGCCAGCAGCTTCAGACCCAGGGGTTCCCATGGCTACACCTTC. It is translated as CASSFRPRGSHGYTF.

V usage is TRBV7-8 and J usage is TRBJ2-7; D perhaps matches TRBD1 (7 bases). With 5 bases removed from V and 4 bases from J, the gap between germline ends came to 12 bases. CDR3 length: 13 amino acids. Germline V gene sequence: CDR1 SGHVS, CDR2 FQNEAQ. CDR3 region: CASSTTGTYEQYF. In DNA, the CDR3 is TGTGCCAGCAGCACGACAGGGACTTACGAGCAGTACTTC.

This clone was detected only once. CDR3 nucleotides: TGTGCCAGCAGTACCCATCAGGGCTCCGGGGAGCTGTTTTTT. This gives the protein CASSTHQGSGELFF. The J gene is TRBJ2-2, the V gene TRBV27; D is possibly TRBD1 (5 bases). The germline gives CDR1 MNHEY, CDR2 SMNVEV (reference sequence). V lost 5 bases and J 6 bases, leaving 13 bases between the germline ends. The CDR3 is made up of 14 amino acids.

The gene calls are TRBV19 and TRBJ1-2; tentative D call: TRBD1 (5 bases). This CDR3 is 13 amino acids long. V dropped 6 bases and J dropped 1 base, with 9 bases sitting between them. Germline V gene sequence: CDR1 LNHDA, CDR2 SQIVND (reference sequence). The chain's CDR3 is CASSPGNNYGYTF. The CDR3 bases are TGTGCCAGTAGCCCAGGGAATAACTATGGCTACACCTTC.

This sequence joins TRBV7-6 and TRBJ2-3; 9 bases line up with TRBD2. Trimming at V came to 2 bases and at J to 4 bases, leaving 4 bases not matched to a gene. This CDR3 spans 15 amino acids. Per germline, CDR1 SGHVS and CDR2 FNYEAQ. The CDR3 DNA follows: TGTGCCAGCAGCTTACTGGCGGGAGGGGCAGATACGCAGTATTTT. This translates into CASSLLAGGADTQYF.

The rearrangement links TRBV7-9 to TRBJ1-3; D may be TRBD1 (6 bases). There are 15 residues in the CDR3. The germline V gene encodes CDR1 SEHNR and CDR2 FQNEAQ (reference sequence). V was cut by 5 bases and J by 8 bases, with 19 bases left in between. CDR3 residues: CASSIDTGFVDTIYF. The CDR3 region has the DNA TGTGCCAGCAGCATAGATACAGGGTTCGTAGACACCATATATTTT.

The chain has TRBV27 and TRBJ2-7; D is possibly TRBD2 (6 bases). V gave up 3 bases and J gave up 2 bases, with 11 bases separating them. This CDR3 spans 14 amino acids. Germline CDR1 reads MNHEY; CDR2 reads SMNVEV (reference sequence). CDR3 in amino acids: CASSFKRVPYEQYF. CDR3 nucleotide sequence: TGTGCCAGCAGTTTTAAGCGGGTCCCCTACGAGCAGTACTTC.

The chain couples TRBV29-1 to TRBJ1-2; possibly TRBD1 for D (6 bases). The CDR3 contains 13 residues. Trimming stripped 3 bases from V and 4 bases from J, with 12 bases between. CDR1 and CDR2 from the germline V gene are SQVTM and ANQGSEA. CDR3 region: CSVDYREGYGYTF. CDR3 bases: TGCAGCGTTGACTACAGGGAGGGCTATGGCTACACCTTC.

The V gene is TRBV27, the J gene TRBJ1-1, with a weak D call TRBD1 (5 bases). Deletions cut 3 bases from V and 6 bases from J, with 17 bases between. The CDR3 is 15 amino acids. Germline V gene sequence: CDR1 MNHEY, CDR2 SMNVEV (reference sequence). In DNA form, the CDR3 reads TGTGCCAGCAGTTTTAAAGGACACTGGAAATCTGAAGCTTTCTTT. Protein: CASSFKGHWKSEAFF.

The chain links TRBV6-5 to TRBJ2-1, with unresolved D. Germline V gives CDR1 MNHEY, CDR2 SVGAGI. This CDR3 comprises 11 residues. Trimming shortened V by 7 bases and J by 7 bases, and 8 bases separated the two germline ends. DNA for the CDR3: TGTGCCAGCACTAGAGTAAATGAGCAGTTCTTC. Amino acid sequence: CASTRVNEQFF.

The rearrangement links TRBV11-2 to TRBJ2-1; 8 bases align to TRBD2. V lost 5 bases and J lost 5; bases outside the gene matches: 5. CDR3 size: 14 residues. The germline gives CDR1 SGHAT, CDR2 FQNNGV. Written as DNA, the CDR3 is TGTGCCAGCAGCCTCGGACTAGCCAACAATGAGCAGTTCTTC. Translated, it gives CASSLGLANNEQFF.

The CDR3 loop reads CASSLTGTRDEQYF. The CDR3 bases are TGTGCCAGCAGTTTAACGGGAACTAGAGACGAGCAGTACTTC. The rearrangement joins TRBV6-6 to TRBJ2-7, with TRBD2 as a possible D gene (5 bases). The CDR3 has 14 residues. CDR1 is MNHNY, CDR2 SVGAGI, per germline (reference sequence). Deletions cut 4 bases from V and 5 bases from J, with 15 bases between.

J is TRBJ2-5 and V is TRBV6-5; 7 bases agree with TRBD2. The germline CDR1 and CDR2 sequences are MNHEY and SVGAGI. The CDR3 runs to 13 residues. Trimming at V came to 6 bases and at J to 4 bases, leaving 5 bases not matched to a gene. CDR3 in amino acids: CASRPSGGETQYF. CDR3 in DNA: TGTGCCAGCAGACCTAGCGGTGGAGAGACCCAGTACTTC.

V usage is TRBV15 and J usage is TRBJ2-1, with 9 bases that match TRBD2. Trimming at V came to 3 bases and at J to 4 bases, leaving 4 bases not matched to a gene. The CDR3 is 15 amino acids. CDR1 is LNHNV, CDR2 YYDKDF, per germline (reference sequence). CDR3 in DNA: TGTGCCACCAGCAGCAGACTAGCGGCTTACAATGAGCAGTTCTTC. Translating gives CATSSRLAAYNEQFF.

The chain joins TRBV28 to TRBJ1-2, with D tentatively TRBD1 (5 bases). Germline values: CDR1 MDHEN, CDR2 SYDVKM. The V gene lost 3 bases and the J gene lost 3 bases, with 8 bases spanning the gap. This CDR3 region has 13 residues. The CDR3 bases are TGTGCCAGCAGTTTCACGGGGGACTATGGCTACACCTTC. Amino acid sequence: CASSFTGDYGYTF.

V and J are TRBV7-3 and TRBJ2-2; D gene unclear. Germline V gene data show CDR1 as SGHTA and CDR2 as FQGTGA. CDR3 length: 13 amino acids. The germline V and J ends were trimmed by 5 bases and 4 bases, with 8 bases remaining between them. CDR3 DNA: TGTGCCAGCAGCCCGACTGTCACCGGGGAGCTGTTTTTT. The encoded protein is CASSPTVTGELFF.

J is TRBJ2-7 and V is TRBV29-1; D is ambiguous. The CDR3 consists of 11 residues. Germline V gene sequence: CDR1 SQVTM, CDR2 ANQGSEA. The ends were cut back, 2 bases at V and 4 bases at J, with 6 bases in the middle. The CDR3 DNA reads as TGCAGCGTTGAAACTTCTTACGAGCAGTACTTC. This sequence encodes CSVETSYEQYF.